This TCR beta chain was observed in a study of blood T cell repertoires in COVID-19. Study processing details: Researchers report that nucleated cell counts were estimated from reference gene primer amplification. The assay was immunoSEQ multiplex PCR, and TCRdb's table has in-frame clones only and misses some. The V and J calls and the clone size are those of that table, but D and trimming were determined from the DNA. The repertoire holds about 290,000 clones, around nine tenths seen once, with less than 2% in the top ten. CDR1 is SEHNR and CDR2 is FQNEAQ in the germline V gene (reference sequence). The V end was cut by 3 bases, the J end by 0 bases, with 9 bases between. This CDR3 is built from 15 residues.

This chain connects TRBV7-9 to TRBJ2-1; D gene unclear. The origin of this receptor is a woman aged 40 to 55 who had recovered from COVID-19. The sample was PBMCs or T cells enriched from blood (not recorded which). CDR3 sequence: CASSFILASYNEQFF. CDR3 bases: TGTGCCAGCAGCTTTATACTCGCCTCCTACAATGAGCAGTTCTTC. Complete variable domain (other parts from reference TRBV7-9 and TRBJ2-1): DTGVSQNPRHKITKRGQNVTFRCDPISEHNRLYWYRQTLGQGPEFLTYFQNEAQLEKSRLLSDRFSAERPKGSFSTLEIQRTEQGDSAMYLCASSFILASYNEQFFGPGTRLTVL.